These 32 T cell receptor beta chains came from one sample sequenced in a study of PD-L1 blockade in urothelial cancer. TCRdb's copy holds only in-frame clones and misses some; the assay was immunoSEQ multiplex PCR. The sample carries about 100,000 clones, about 90% recorded once. This specimen consisted of PBMCs, obtained around atezolizumab (anti-PD-L1) treatment. Every receptor here comes from a woman older than 75 with urothelial cancer.

The sample holds a few counts of this clone. This chain uses TRBV2 with TRBJ2-1; tentative D call: TRBD1 (5 bases). The CDR3 covers 13 residues. Trimming left V 5 bases short and J 0 bases short, with 5 bases between. CDR1 and CDR2 from the germline V gene are SNHLY and FYNNEI. The DNA of the CDR3 is TGTGCCAGCAGTAGGGGCTCCTACAATGAGCAGTTCTTC. Its protein product is CASSRGSYNEQFF.

The chain couples TRBV27 to TRBJ1-4, with 9 bases that match TRBD1. The germline V gene has CDR1 MNHEY and CDR2 SMNVEV (reference sequence). After removal of 5 bases from V and 8 bases from J, the junction contained 9 bases not matched to a gene. This CDR3 contains 15 residues. CDR3 DNA: TGTGCCAGCAGTCGAGGACAGGGGAGAGGGGAAAAACTGTTTTTT. The encoded protein is CASSRGQGRGEKLFF.

V gene TRBV18 combines with J gene TRBJ2-7; 8 nucleotides align to TRBD1. In germline, CDR1 is KGHSH, CDR2 LQKENI. V dropped 3 bases and J dropped 7; count of bases not matched to a gene: 11. CDR3 length: 15 residues. The CDR3 region is CASSPNIGQGGEQYF. The CDR3 DNA reads as TGTGCCAGCTCACCCAATATCGGACAGGGTGGGGAGCAGTACTTC.

This chain connects TRBV7-6 to TRBJ2-2; D might be TRBD1 (6 bases). The germline gives CDR1 SGHVS, CDR2 FNYEAQ. The V end was cut by 1 base, the J end by 2 bases, with 11 bases between. The length of the CDR3 is 16 residues. As DNA, the CDR3 is TGTGCCAGCAGCTTAGAACAGGGCGTTAACACCGGGGAGCTGTTTTTT. Protein product: CASSLEQGVNTGELFF.

V and J are TRBV27 and TRBJ1-5, with 8 nucleotides matching TRBD1. Germline V CDR1 and CDR2: MNHEY, SMNVEV (reference sequence). The junction had 14 bases not matched to a gene; V was cut back by 7 bases and J by 6 bases. There are 16 residues in the CDR3. CDR3 region: CASKKVDRGVGQPQHF. As DNA, the CDR3 is TGTGCCAGCAAAAAGGTTGACAGGGGCGTAGGTCAGCCCCAGCATTTT.

The chain couples TRBV9 to TRBJ2-5; 7 nucleotides match TRBD2. Near its end, the DNA agrees better with TRBJ2-7, so the J call may be wrong. The germline CDR1 and CDR2 sequences are SGDLS and YYNGEE. The CDR3 runs 15 residues. Written as DNA, the CDR3 is TGTGCCAGCTCCAAGGGAGGGAGTATGACCTACGAGCAGTACTTC. It yields the protein CASSKGGSMTYEQYF.

This rearrangement joins TRBV7-6 to TRBJ1-1; tentative D call: TRBD1 (5 bases). V lost 1 base to trimming and J lost 2 bases, with 14 bases between them. In germline, CDR1 is SGHVS, CDR2 FNYEAQ. The CDR3 runs to 16 residues. The CDR3 region is CASSLDPKQANTEAFF. In DNA form, the CDR3 reads TGTGCCAGCAGCTTAGATCCCAAACAGGCAAACACTGAAGCTTTCTTT.

This sequence joins TRBV10-3 and TRBJ2-7, with 7 bases fitting TRBD2. J lost 1 base, V lost 6 bases, and 6 bases had no gene match. The CDR3 sequence is 14 residues long. Germline lookup yields CDR1 ENHRY and CDR2 SYGVKD. In DNA form, the CDR3 reads TGTGCCATCAGGGCCGGAGCGGGATCCTACGAGCAGTACTTC. Its protein is CAIRAGAGSYEQYF.

The J gene is TRBJ1-3, the V gene TRBV19, with D uncertain. The germline CDR1 and CDR2 sequences are LNHDA and SQIVND (reference sequence). Trimming cost V 0 bases and J 0 bases, with 12 bases left between them. This CDR3 spans 17 amino acids. CDR3 loop: CASSIESASSSGNTIYF. CDR3 DNA sequence: TGTGCCAGTAGTATAGAGTCAGCGAGCAGCTCTGGAAACACCATATATTTT. Together with reference TRBV19 and TRBJ1-3, the CDR3 gives the full variable domain: DGGITQSPKYLFRKEGQNVTLSCEQNLNHDAMYWYRQDPGQGLRLIYYSQIVNDFQKGDIAEGYSVSREKKESFPLTVTSAQKNPTAFYLCASSIESASSSGNTIYFGEGSWLTVV.

This chain joins TRBV15 and TRBJ2-5; TRBD1 matches 7 bases. The CDR3 has 15 amino acids. V lost 3 bases to trimming and J lost 2 bases; unmatched junction nucleotides: 6. From germline, CDR1 is LNHNV and CDR2 YYDKDF (reference sequence). CDR3 region: CATSSLQGIQETQYF. In DNA form, the CDR3 reads TGTGCCACCAGCAGTTTACAGGGGATTCAAGAGACCCAGTACTTC. Full variable domain (rest looked up from reference TRBV15 and TRBJ2-5): DAMVIQNPRYQVTQFGKPVTLSCSQTLNHNVMYWYQQKSSQAPKLLFHYYDKDFNNEADTPDNFQSRRPNTSFCFLDIRSPGLGDTAMYLCATSSLQGIQETQYFGPGTRLLVL.

This chain connects TRBV25-1 to TRBJ1-5; 7 bases are shared with TRBD1. CDR1 MGHDK and CDR2 SYGVNS come from the germline V gene. This CDR3 region has 13 residues. The V and J ends lost 4 bases and 6 bases, in that order; junction bases with no gene match: 3. The CDR3 nucleotides are TGTGCCAGCAGTGCCCAGGGGGGTCAGCCCCAGCATTTT. Translated: CASSAQGGQPQHF.

Note on this clone: One end of the junction does not line up with germline, which may come from a read error. V usage is TRBV25-1 and J usage is TRBJ2-7; 11 bases map to TRBD2. This CDR3 is built from 15 residues. Germline CDR1 is MGHDK and CDR2 is SYGVNS. Here the CDR3 reads CASSAGLAGSYEQHF. DNA for the CDR3: TGTGCCAGCAGTGCCGGACTAGCGGGTTCCTACGAGCAGCACTTC.

V usage is TRBV11-1 and J usage is TRBJ2-5; 13 nucleotides agree with TRBD2. Per the germline V gene, CDR1 is SGHAT and CDR2 is FQDESV (reference sequence). The CDR3 has 18 residues. With V trimmed by 5 bases and J by 2 bases, 11 bases remained unmatched. Here the CDR3 DNA reads TGTGCCAGCAGCCCCGGGACTAGCGGGAATTGGGTTCAAGAGACCCAGTACTTC. This codes for CASSPGTSGNWVQETQYF.

The J gene is TRBJ1-1, the V gene TRBV27, with a tentative D call TRBD1 (5 bases). Trimming cost V 7 bases and J 1 base, with 13 bases left between them. The germline V gene encodes CDR1 MNHEY and CDR2 SMNVEV (reference sequence). This CDR3 is built from 14 residues. CDR3 amino acids: CASIRSGGNTEAFF. In nucleotides, the CDR3 is TGTGCCAGCATCCGGAGCGGGGGGAACACTGAAGCTTTCTTT.

The chain joins TRBV28 to TRBJ2-5; D not resolved. This CDR3 contains 13 residues. The V gene's germline CDR1 is MDHEN and CDR2 SYDVKM. V lost 3 bases and J lost 0, with 5 bases in between. As DNA, the CDR3 is TGTGCCAGCAGTTTCCAGTACCAAGAGACCCAGTACTTC. This sequence encodes CASSFQYQETQYF. Full variable domain (outside the CDR3, taken from reference TRBV28 and TRBJ2-5): DVKVTQSSRYLVKRTGEKVFLECVQDMDHENMFWYRQDPGLGLRLIYFSYDVKMKEKGDIPEGYSVSREKKERFSLILESASTNQTSMYLCASSFQYQETQYFGPGTRLLVL.

This clone was seen just once. This rearrangement joins TRBV19 to TRBJ2-1; 9 bases align to TRBD1. J was trimmed by 6 bases and V by 6 bases; bases with no gene match: 6. Germline-derived CDR1 and CDR2 are LNHDA and SQIVND (reference sequence). CDR3 length: 14 residues. CDR3 sequence (DNA): TGTGCCAGTAGGCAGGGACAGGGCGGCAATGAGCAGTTCTTC. This sequence encodes CASRQGQGGNEQFF.

This clone was picked up one time. The V call is TRBV9, the J call TRBJ1-5; D gene unclear. CDR3 size: 15 residues. Trimming took off 0 bases at V and 0 bases at J, with 7 bases between the two ends. CDR1 is SGDLS and CDR2 is YYNGEE in the germline V gene. CDR3 loop: CASSVGQNSNQPQHF. DNA for the CDR3: TGTGCCAGCAGCGTAGGGCAGAATAGCAATCAGCCCCAGCATTTT.

V usage is TRBV7-3 and J usage is TRBJ2-7; 9 nucleotides line up with TRBD2. The trim removed 5 bases at V and 5 bases at J, leaving 7 bases unmatched. Germline V gene data show CDR1 as SGHTA and CDR2 as FQGTGA. The CDR3 consists of 14 residues. The CDR3 bases are TGTGCCAGCAGCCGTAGCGGGAGTAGGGACGAGCAGTACTTC. Its translation: CASSRSGSRDEQYF.

The rearrangement joins TRBV9 to TRBJ2-1; D is possibly TRBD1 (6 bases). CDR1 SGDLS and CDR2 YYNGEE come from the germline V gene. Trimming shortened V by 4 bases and J by 5 bases, and 13 bases separated the two germline ends. The length of the CDR3 is 14 residues. The CDR3 protein is CASSPQGPHNEQFF. The CDR3 DNA sequence: TGTGCCAGCAGCCCTCAGGGGCCCCACAATGAGCAGTTCTTC.

This clone was detected only once. The gene calls are TRBV11-2 and TRBJ2-6; D is ambiguous. CDR1 and CDR2 from the germline V gene are SGHAT and FQNNGV. Trimming took off 3 bases at V and 0 bases at J, with 6 bases between the two ends. The CDR3 extends over 15 amino acids. The CDR3 spells CASSFELSGANVLTF. CDR3 bases: TGTGCCAGCAGCTTTGAACTCTCTGGGGCCAACGTCCTGACTTTC.

The genes are TRBV5-1 and TRBJ2-1, with D perhaps TRBD1 (5 bases). CDR1 and CDR2 (germline): SGHRS, YFSETQ. Trimming stripped 0 bases from V and 8 bases from J, with 12 bases between. This CDR3 region has 14 residues. This CDR3 reads CASSLGQPAHEQFF. CDR3 coding DNA: TGCGCCAGCAGCTTGGGACAGCCCGCCCATGAGCAGTTCTTC.

The V and J genes are TRBV7-3 and TRBJ1-2, with D perhaps matching TRBD1 (6 bases). Germline assignment: CDR1 SGHTA and CDR2 FQGTGA. The CDR3 extends over 13 amino acids. The ends were cut back, 2 bases at V and 7 bases at J, with 11 bases in the middle. CDR3 amino acids: CASSLLGGGGYTF. CDR3 in DNA: TGTGCCAGCAGCTTACTAGGGGGGGGTGGCTACACCTTC.

This rearrangement joins TRBV5-4 to TRBJ2-6; TRBD2 might be the D (5 bases). This CDR3 contains 14 residues. Trimming left V 3 bases short and J 3 bases short, with 7 bases between. Germline V gene data show CDR1 as SGHNT and CDR2 as YYREEE (reference sequence). CDR3 nucleotides: TGTGCCAGCAGCTCCGGGATTGGGGCCAACGTCCTGACTTTC. Its translation is CASSSGIGANVLTF.

The genes are TRBV5-1 and TRBJ2-7, with a tentative D call TRBD2 (5 bases). Trimming stripped 0 bases from V and 3 bases from J, with 22 bases between. CDR3 length: 18 residues. The V gene's germline CDR1 is SGHRS and CDR2 YFSETQ. The CDR3 nucleotides read TGCGCCAGCAGCTTGGTGGAAGCGAGCTACGGAGGTGTCTACGAGCAGTACTTC. Its protein is CASSLVEASYGGVYEQYF.

The chain employs TRBV5-1 and TRBJ2-2; TRBD2 matches at 10 bases. This CDR3 has 17 residues. Germline V CDR1 and CDR2: SGHRS, YFSETQ. With V trimmed by 0 bases and J by 0 bases, 2 bases remained unmatched. The CDR3 loop is CASSLALAGANTGELFF. The CDR3 region has the DNA TGCGCCAGCAGCTTGGCGCTAGCGGGGGCGAACACCGGGGAGCTGTTTTTT.

The rearrangement uses TRBV7-2 and TRBJ2-1; 7 positions match TRBD2. The junction had 2 bases not matched to a gene; V was cut back by 0 bases and J by 0 bases. This CDR3 spans 16 amino acids. The germline CDR1 and CDR2 sequences are SGHTA and FQGNSA. This chain's CDR3 is CASSLAGGYSYNEQFF. The CDR3 region has the DNA TGTGCCAGCAGCTTAGCGGGAGGGTACTCCTACAATGAGCAGTTCTTC. Supplemented by reference TRBV7-2 and TRBJ2-1, the full variable domain reads GAGVSQSPSNKVTEKGKDVELRCDPISGHTALYWYRQSLGQGLEFLIYFQGNSAPDKSGLPSDRFSAERTGGSVSTLTIQRTQQEDSAVYLCASSLAGGYSYNEQFFGPGTRLTVL.

The rearrangement links TRBV19 to TRBJ1-2; 7 bases are shared with TRBD1. Trimming took 10 bases from V and 3 from J; bases not matched to a gene: 8. Looked up from germline, CDR1 is LNHDA and CDR2 is SQIVND (reference sequence). The CDR3 contains 13 residues. The CDR3, as DNA: TGTGCCACCCAGGCCGACAGGGACTATGGCTACACCTTC. Protein: CATQADRDYGYTF.

The chain is built from TRBV29-1 and TRBJ1-5, with 9 bases fitting TRBD1. V lost 5 bases to trimming and J lost 7 bases; unmatched junction nucleotides: 6. This CDR3 comprises 13 residues. Germline V gene data show CDR1 as SQVTM and CDR2 as ANQGSEA. CDR3 protein: CSVLQGAGQPQHF. Here the CDR3 DNA reads TGCAGCGTTTTACAGGGGGCAGGACAGCCCCAGCATTTT.

V is TRBV4-1 and J is TRBJ2-6, with 7 bases aligning to TRBD2. Germline V gene data show CDR1 as MGHRA and CDR2 as YSYEKL. V trimming: 8 bases; J trimming: 2 bases; junction bases outside the gene matches: 9. The CDR3 sequence is 16 residues long. In nucleotides, the CDR3 is TGCGCCAGCCGCGCCGGGGGAGGGACTGGGGCCAACGTCCTGACTTTC. This sequence encodes CASRAGGGTGANVLTF.

This clone was seen only once. The CDR3 nucleotides read TGCGCCAGCAGCCGCTGGCGGGCAGATACGCAGTATTTT. Protein: CASSRWRADTQYF. The gene calls are TRBV4-1 and TRBJ2-3; possibly TRBD2 for D (5 bases). V was shortened by 4 bases and J by 4 bases, with 9 bases between the two germline ends. CDR1 is MGHRA and CDR2 is YSYEKL in the germline V gene. The CDR3 spans 13 residues.

The table lists this clone with a count of one. The rearrangement joins TRBV25-1 to TRBJ2-1; 7 positions agree with TRBD1. The trim removed 6 bases at V and 6 bases at J, leaving 8 bases unmatched. Germline V gene data show CDR1 as MGHDK and CDR2 as SYGVNS. The CDR3 is 14 amino acids. The CDR3, as DNA: TGTGCCAGCAGGAATCAGGGGGAAAGCAATGAGCAGTTCTTC. Its protein is CASRNQGESNEQFF.

The chain carries TRBV19 and TRBJ2-7; 13 nucleotides align to TRBD2. CDR3 length equals 19 residues. Germline V CDR1 and CDR2: LNHDA, SQIVND (reference sequence). V gave up 1 base and J gave up 7 bases; unmatched junction bases: 16. CDR3 DNA sequence: TGTGCCAGTAGTATAGGGTTTTCACTAGCGGGAGGGCGATCCGGGGAGCAGTACTTC. Translation: CASSIGFSLAGGRSGEQYF.